Shown below are 24 T cell receptor beta chains from a single sample sequenced in a study of blood T cell repertoires in COVID-19. Measured with immunoSEQ multiplex PCR; TCRdb has only the in-frame clones, and not every one. The sample carries 190,000 or so clones, approximately 86% recorded once. The specimen sequenced was peripheral blood. These receptors were obtained from a man between 35 and 55 years old with active or convalescent COVID-19.

The chain is built from TRBV19 and TRBJ1-4; a possible D gene is TRBD1 (5 bases). V was shortened by 5 bases and J by 4 bases, with 8 bases between the two germline ends. CDR3 length equals 13 residues. Germline V lookup: CDR1 LNHDA, CDR2 SQIVND (reference sequence). The CDR3 sequence: CASSVRDNEKLFF. The CDR3 DNA follows: TGTGCCAGTAGTGTCAGGGATAATGAAAAACTGTTTTTT.

CDR3 nucleotides: TGTGCCATCAGCACTCAGGGTATGAACACTGAAGCTTTCTTT. Translated: CAISTQGMNTEAFF. The chain recombines TRBV10-3 with TRBJ1-1; maybe TRBD1 (5 bases). This CDR3 is 14 amino acids long. In germline, CDR1 is ENHRY, CDR2 SYGVKD. The ends were cut back, 6 bases at V and 0 bases at J, with 11 bases in the middle.

The chain links TRBV4-3 to TRBJ1-2; TRBD1 is a possible D gene (6 bases). Per germline, CDR1 LGHNA and CDR2 YSLEER. This CDR3 has 16 amino acids. The V end was cut by 1 base, the J end by 7 bases, with 19 bases between. CDR3 sequence reads: CASSQASGARSGGYTF. The CDR3 bases are TGCGCCAGCAGCCAAGCCTCAGGGGCGCGGTCCGGTGGCTACACCTTC.

The chain recombines TRBV5-1 with TRBJ2-3; 10 bases match TRBD2. After removal of 5 bases from V and 5 bases from J, the junction contained 8 bases not matched to a gene. Per germline, CDR1 SGHRS and CDR2 YFSETQ. The CDR3 loop spans 15 amino acids. Here the CDR3 reads CASRLSGGARDTQYF. The CDR3 bases are TGCGCCAGCAGGTTGAGCGGGGGGGCCCGAGATACGCAGTATTTT.

The chain has TRBV28 and TRBJ1-1; 8 nucleotides line up with TRBD1. V dropped 8 bases and J dropped 5; count of bases not matched to a gene: 13. The CDR3 totals 15 residues. CDR1 is MDHEN, CDR2 SYDVKM, per germline. The CDR3 sequence: CASLTGGIGPTEAFF. The CDR3 DNA is TGTGCCAGCCTCACAGGGGGGATCGGACCAACTGAAGCTTTCTTT.

This clone was seen only a few times. The chain recombines TRBV6-5 with TRBJ1-2, with 7 bases matching TRBD1. The germline gives CDR1 MNHEY, CDR2 SVGAGI. V was clipped by 4 bases and J by 0 bases; unmatched bases: 5. This CDR3 comprises 15 residues. In nucleotides, the CDR3 is TGTGCCAGCAGTTTATATGGACAGGCTAACTATGGCTACACCTTC. Translation gives CASSLYGQANYGYTF.

This chain connects TRBV19 to TRBJ2-2; D is possibly TRBD1 (7 bases). The V end lost 5 bases, the J end lost 4 bases, and 20 bases lay between the germline ends. The CDR3 contains 17 residues. The germline CDR1 and CDR2 sequences are LNHDA and SQIVND (reference sequence). This CDR3 is CASSLRGTHTFTGELFF. DNA for the CDR3: TGTGCCAGTAGTCTCAGGGGGACTCACACCTTCACCGGGGAGCTGTTTTTT.

The CDR3, as DNA: TGCAGCGTTAGCAGGGACAATGAGCAGTTCTTC. This encodes CSVSRDNEQFF. J is TRBJ2-1 and V is TRBV29-1; D may be TRBD1 (5 bases). The germline gives CDR1 SQVTM, CDR2 ANQGSEA. V was shortened by 5 bases and J by 5 bases, with 7 bases between the two germline ends. This CDR3 is built from 11 residues.

The CDR3 DNA reads TGTGCCACCAGCAGAGAAGGGGGACAGCGCGGCGAGCAGTACTTC. Translating gives CATSREGGQRGEQYF. The chain uses TRBV15 and TRBJ2-7; 7 nucleotides agree with TRBD1. CDR1 is LNHNV and CDR2 is YYDKDF in the germline V gene (reference sequence). The V segment lost 0 bases and the J segment 6 bases; nucleotides outside the gene matches: 8. The length of the CDR3 is 15 residues. The variable domain in full, completed from reference TRBV15 and TRBJ2-7, reads DAMVIQNPRYQVTQFGKPVTLSCSQTLNHNVMYWYQQKSSQAPKLLFHYYDKDFNNEADTPDNFQSRRPNTSFCFLDIRSPGLGDTAMYLCATSREGGQRGEQYFGPGTRLTVT.

V usage is TRBV6-5 and J usage is TRBJ2-7; 11 bases are a match to TRBD2. The junction had 2 bases not matched to a gene; V was cut back by 4 bases and J by 3 bases. Germline V gene lookup returns CDR1 MNHEY and CDR2 SVGAGI. This CDR3 region has 14 residues. CDR3 sequence (DNA): TGTGCCAGCAGTTCTAGCGGGGGGTACTACGAGCAGTACTTC. Protein sequence: CASSSSGGYYEQYF.

V usage is TRBV20-1 and J usage is TRBJ2-1; D may be TRBD1 (7 bases). Per the germline V gene, CDR1 is DFQATT and CDR2 is SNEGSKA (reference sequence). V was clipped by 3 bases and J by 0 bases, with 12 bases between them. The CDR3 sequence is 15 residues long. DNA of the CDR3: TGCAGTGCTAGTGGCCAGGGGGGCTCCTACAATGAGCAGTTCTTC. Protein sequence: CSASGQGGSYNEQFF.

V gene TRBV19 combines with J gene TRBJ2-2; TRBD2 matches at 16 bases. The CDR3 contains 14 residues. Unmatched junction bases numbered 3, after V lost 10 bases and J lost 7 bases. The germline gives CDR1 LNHDA, CDR2 SQIVND (reference sequence). The CDR3 is CAIGTSGGGGELFF. CDR3 nucleotide sequence: TGTGCCATTGGGACTAGCGGGGGGGGCGGGGAGCTGTTTTTT.

The chain uses TRBV27 and TRBJ2-1; unclear D gene. The CDR3 covers 15 residues. Germline V gene lookup returns CDR1 MNHEY and CDR2 SMNVEV (reference sequence). Trimming took off 0 bases at V and 0 bases at J, with 6 bases between the two ends. The CDR3 reads CASSLSGSSYNEQFF. The CDR3 DNA reads as TGTGCCAGCAGTTTATCTGGTAGCTCCTACAATGAGCAGTTCTTC.

The chain has TRBV3-1 (or the pseudogene TRBV3-2) and TRBJ2-5, with a possible D match to TRBD1 (5 bases). V lost 4 bases and J 7 bases, leaving 13 bases between the germline ends. The CDR3 is made up of 13 amino acids. Germline CDR1 is LGHDT and CDR2 is YNNKEL (reference sequence). CDR3 bases: TGTGCCAGCAGCCCGGACCCAGGGCTGACCCAGTACTTC. It specifies CASSPDPGLTQYF.

V and J are TRBV7-9 and TRBJ1-5, with D maybe TRBD1 (6 bases). Trimming took off 3 bases at V and 5 bases at J, with 14 bases between the two ends. There are 15 residues in the CDR3. CDR1 is SEHNR and CDR2 is FQNEAQ in the germline V gene (reference sequence). The CDR3 region is CASSFTGTPDQPQHF. CDR3 DNA: TGTGCCAGCAGCTTTACCGGGACACCCGATCAGCCCCAGCATTTT.

The chain employs TRBV11-1 and TRBJ2-2, with D possibly being TRBD1 (5 bases). V was trimmed by 2 bases and J by 0 bases, leaving 10 bases between them. The CDR3 covers 16 residues. CDR1 is SGHAT, CDR2 FQDESV, per germline (reference sequence). The DNA for the CDR3 is TGTGCCAGCAGCTTACGACAGCACTCGAACACCGGGGAGCTGTTTTTT. This gives the protein CASSLRQHSNTGELFF.

The chain joins TRBV6-1 to TRBJ1-4, with D unclear. V lost 1 base, J lost 7 bases, and 7 bases lay in between. There are 13 residues in the CDR3. The germline V gene has CDR1 MNHNS and CDR2 SASEGT. CDR3 in amino acids: CASSEVWLEKLFF. CDR3 nucleotide sequence: TGTGCCAGCAGTGAAGTTTGGCTTGAAAAACTGTTTTTT.

The chain couples TRBV28 to TRBJ2-3, with 8 bases that match TRBD1. The CDR3 is 19 amino acids. In germline, CDR1 is MDHEN, CDR2 SYDVKM. V trimming: 5 bases; J trimming: 6 bases; junction bases outside the gene matches: 22. CDR3 protein: CASSVLFTSGRGLWDTQYF. The CDR3 nucleotides are TGTGCCAGCAGTGTCCTTTTTACCTCGGGCAGGGGGCTATGGGATACGCAGTATTTT. Full variable domain (remainder filled in from reference TRBV28 and TRBJ2-3): DVKVTQSSRYLVKRTGEKVFLECVQDMDHENMFWYRQDPGLGLRLIYFSYDVKMKEKGDIPEGYSVSREKKERFSLILESASTNQTSMYLCASSVLFTSGRGLWDTQYFGPGTRLTVL.

The chain recombines TRBV29-1 with TRBJ2-7, with 10 positions matching TRBD1. The CDR3 has 13 amino acids. V trimming: 7 bases; J trimming: 6 bases; junction bases outside the gene matches: 9. Germline values: CDR1 SQVTM, CDR2 ANQGSEA. CDR3 in DNA: TGCAGCGCTACGGGACAGGGGATTTCCGAGCAGTACTTC. This gives the protein CSATGQGISEQYF.

The gene calls are TRBV19 and TRBJ2-5; D might be TRBD1 (5 bases). Trimming left V 3 bases short and J 4 bases short, with 12 bases between. The CDR3 covers 14 residues. The V gene's germline CDR1 is LNHDA and CDR2 SQIVND (reference sequence). CDR3 loop: CASSIQGFGETQYF. CDR3 nucleotide sequence: TGTGCCAGTAGTATCCAGGGATTTGGAGAGACCCAGTACTTC.

This clone showed up just a few times. V is TRBV5-5 and J is TRBJ2-7; TRBD1 matches at 9 bases. The germline V gene encodes CDR1 SGHKS and CDR2 YYEKEE (reference sequence). V was pared by 5 bases and J by 3 bases, with 9 bases of the junction left unmatched. The CDR3 length is 15 residues. CDR3 protein: CASSEPGQGLYEQYF. The CDR3 DNA reads as TGTGCCAGCAGTGAACCGGGACAGGGTCTCTACGAGCAGTACTTC.

The chain employs TRBV25-1 and TRBJ1-2; D not resolved. CDR3 length: 14 residues. Trimming took 6 bases from V and 6 from J, leaving 17 bases between them. Germline V CDR1 and CDR2: MGHDK, SYGVNS. CDR3 nucleotides: TGTGCCAGCAGACATCGGTTGGGCGGGAATGGCTACACCTTC. Its translation: CASRHRLGGNGYTF.

There are a few counts of this clone. The chain joins TRBV5-1 to TRBJ2-5; TRBD2 might be the D (5 bases). This CDR3 region has 16 residues. CDR1 is SGHRS, CDR2 YFSETQ, per germline. Trimming pared 0 bases from V and 3 bases from J, leaving 15 bases between. CDR3 sequence reads: CASSLGVNLGKETQYF. CDR3 sequence (DNA): TGCGCCAGCAGCTTGGGTGTTAACCTCGGGAAAGAGACCCAGTACTTC.

This chain links TRBV4-2 with TRBJ2-7; TRBD1 is a possible D gene (6 bases). Germline V gene data show CDR1 as LGHNA and CDR2 as YNFKEQ. The CDR3 spans 15 residues. The V end was cut by 1 base, the J end by 3 bases, with 13 bases between. CDR3 region: CASSQVGDILYEQYF. CDR3 nucleotide sequence: TGTGCCAGCAGCCAAGTCGGGGACATTCTCTACGAGCAGTACTTC.